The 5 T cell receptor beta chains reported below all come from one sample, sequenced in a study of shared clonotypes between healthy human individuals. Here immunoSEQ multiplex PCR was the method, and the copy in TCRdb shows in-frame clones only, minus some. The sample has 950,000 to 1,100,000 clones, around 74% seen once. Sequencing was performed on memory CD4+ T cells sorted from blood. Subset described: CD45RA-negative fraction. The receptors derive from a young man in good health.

CDR3: CARRTQIVGGYTF. In nucleotides, the CDR3 is TGTGCCAGAAGGACGCAAATTGTCGGGGGCTACACCTTC. The chain is built from TRBV2 and TRBJ1-2; D is unresolved. Deletions cut 9 bases from V and 8 bases from J, with 19 bases between. The germline V gene encodes CDR1 SNHLY and CDR2 FYNNEI. This CDR3 comprises 13 residues.

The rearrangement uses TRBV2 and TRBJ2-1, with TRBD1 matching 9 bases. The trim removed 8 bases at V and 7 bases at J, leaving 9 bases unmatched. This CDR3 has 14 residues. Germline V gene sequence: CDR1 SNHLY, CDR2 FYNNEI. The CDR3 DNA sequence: TGTGCCAGCGGGGGACAGGGAGAAGGGAATGAGCAGTTCTTC. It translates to CASGGQGEGNEQFF.

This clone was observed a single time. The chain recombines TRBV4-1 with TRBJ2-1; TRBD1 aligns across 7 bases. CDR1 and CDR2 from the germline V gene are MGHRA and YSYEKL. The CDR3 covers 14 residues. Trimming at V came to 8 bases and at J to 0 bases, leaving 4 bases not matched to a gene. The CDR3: CASLRDSSYNEQFF. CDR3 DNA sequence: TGCGCCAGCCTTCGGGACAGCTCCTACAATGAGCAGTTCTTC.

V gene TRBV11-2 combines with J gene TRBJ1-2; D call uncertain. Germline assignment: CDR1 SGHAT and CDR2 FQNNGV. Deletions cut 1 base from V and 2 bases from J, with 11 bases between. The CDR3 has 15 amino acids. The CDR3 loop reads CASSLGGGSNYGYTF. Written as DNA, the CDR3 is TGTGCCAGCAGCTTAGGTGGCGGATCAAACTATGGCTACACCTTC.

Written as DNA, the CDR3 is TGCGCCAGCAGCCCTGGACAGGGGCCTTTCGACGAGCAGTACTTC. Translated, it gives CASSPGQGPFDEQYF. V gene TRBV5-1 combines with J gene TRBJ2-7, with 9 bases fitting TRBD1. CDR1 and CDR2 from the germline V gene are SGHRS and YFSETQ. The CDR3 extends over 15 amino acids. V was clipped by 4 bases and J by 5 bases; unmatched bases: 10.